A selection of T cell receptor beta chains follows, all from one sample in a study of PD-1 blockade in classical Hodgkin lymphoma. Using immunoSEQ multiplex PCR, the repertoire was profiled, and TCRdb retains in-frame clones only, with some absent. The repertoire holds under 25,000 clones, approximately 68% seen once, with 0.95% to 1.5% in the top ten. The source was CD4+ T cells from blood, collected before the fourth cycle of nivolumab. All receptors come from a human donor with classical Hodgkin lymphoma. Each CDR3 is given with its conserved first and last residue. A D gene is named only where the DNA matches it firmly. Some rows mark clone size as missing; the rest say once, few, many or name a class of expanded clone.

abundance,v_gene,d_gene,j_gene,CDR3aa,CDR3nt
few,TRBV11-2,TRBD1,TRBJ2-1,CASSGRGSNYNEQFF,TGTGCCAGCAGCGGCAGGGGGTCAAACTACAATGAGCAGTTCTTC
NA,TRBV20-1,NA,TRBJ1-1,CSASRGGEAFF,TGCAGTGCTAGCCGGGGGGGGGAAGCTTTCTTT
NA,TRBV7-3,TRBD2,TRBJ2-2,CASSFPGLAGGTGELFF,TGTGCCAGCAGCTTTCCGGGGCTAGCGGGGGGCACCGGGGAGCTGTTTTTT
NA,TRBV21-1,NA,TRBJ2-5,CASSKSGQPMTQYF,TGTGCCAGCAGCAAAAGTGGACAGCCAATGACCCAGTACTTC
NA,TRBV2,NA,TRBJ1-1,CATRVGRQNTEAFF,TGTGCCACCAGGGTAGGCAGACAGAACACTGAAGCTTTCTTT
NA,TRBV19,NA,TRBJ1-2,CASSPQGRYGYTF,TGTGCCAGTAGTCCACAGGGCCGCTATGGCTACACCTTC
NA,TRBV5-1,NA,TRBJ2-5,CASSLLLYQETQYF,TGCGCCAGCAGCCTACTCTTATACCAAGAGACCCAGTACTTC
once,TRBV10-3,TRBD1,TRBJ2-7,CAISVGQGVGEQYF,TGTGCCATCAGTGTGGGACAGGGGGTGGGCGAGCAGTACTTC
NA,TRBV10-3,TRBD2,TRBJ2-5,CATTPGLAGAQETQYF,TGTGCCACTACACCGGGACTAGCGGGGGCCCAAGAGACCCAGTACTTC
NA,TRBV5-1,NA,TRBJ2-3,CASSLGGTGFSDTQYF,TGCGCCAGCAGCTTGGGAGGTACAGGGTTCTCAGATACGCAGTATTTT
few,TRBV27,NA,TRBJ1-6,CASSFRGGNSPLHF,TGTGCCAGCAGTTTTCGAGGTGGAAATTCACCCCTCCACTTT
NA,TRBV30,NA,TRBJ2-1,CAWSVSRTINNEQFF,TGTGCCTGGAGTGTATCTCGGACTATTAACAATGAGCAGTTCTTC
NA,TRBV6-5,NA,TRBJ2-7,CASSLEALGEQYF,TGTGCCAGCAGTTTGGAGGCCTTGGGAGAGCAGTACTTC
NA,TRBV28,NA,TRBJ2-7,CASSRPLQGSYEQYF,TGTGCCAGCAGCCGACCTCTACAGGGCTCCTACGAGCAGTACTTC
NA,TRBV7-2,TRBD1,TRBJ2-7,CASSLAPGQPYEQYF,TGTGCCAGCAGCTTAGCGCCGGGACAGCCCTACGAGCAGTACTTC
NA,TRBV5-4,NA,TRBJ2-3,CASSTRGWASTDTQYF,TGTGCCAGCAGTACCCGAGGGTGGGCTAGCACAGATACGCAGTATTTT
NA,TRBV7-6,NA,TRBJ1-5,CASSAHIPRGRNQPQHF,TGTGCCAGCAGCGCGCACATTCCTAGGGGTAGGAACCAGCCCCAGCATTTT
few,TRBV27,TRBD1,TRBJ1-6,CASRIQGRDSPLHF,TGTGCCAGCAGAATACAGGGGAGGGATTCACCCCTCCACTTT
NA,TRBV6-5,TRBD1,TRBJ2-1,CASGTESYNEQFF,TGTGCCAGCGGGACAGAGTCCTACAATGAGCAGTTCTTC
NA,TRBV5-1,TRBD1,TRBJ2-6,CASSLLPGTGVSGANVLTF,TGCGCCAGCAGCCTACTCCCCGGGACAGGGGTCTCTGGGGCCAACGTCCTGACTTTC
NA,TRBV27,TRBD1,TRBJ1-4,CASSLNRGNEEKLFF,TGTGCCAGCAGTTTGAACAGGGGGAATGAGGAAAAACTGTTTTTT
NA,TRBV4-1,NA,TRBJ2-2,CASSQDQLGAVTGELFF,TGCGCCAGCAGCCAAGATCAGCTGGGGGCGGTCACCGGGGAGCTGTTTTTT
NA,TRBV4-1,NA,TRBJ2-7,CASSQDQGTSYEQYF,TGCGCCAGCAGCCAAGATCAAGGGACCTCCTACGAGCAGTACTTC
NA,TRBV28,NA,TRBJ2-3,CASSLRANTQYF,TGTGCCAGCAGTTTGCGGGCGAATACGCAGTATTTT
NA,TRBV4-1,NA,TRBJ1-1,CASSQAAVLNTEAFF,TGCGCCAGCAGCCAAGCGGCAGTCCTGAACACTGAAGCTTTCTTT
NA,TRBV29-1,TRBD2,TRBJ2-3,CSVDQNLAGGSDTQYF,TGCAGCGTTGACCAAAATCTAGCGGGGGGGTCAGATACGCAGTATTTT
few,TRBV28,TRBD1,TRBJ2-2,CASSYRQGANTGELFF,TGTGCCAGCAGTTACCGACAGGGGGCGAACACCGGGGAGCTGTTTTTT
NA,TRBV5-4,NA,TRBJ2-1,CASRKSQEHRPNEQFF,TGTGCCAGCAGAAAAAGTCAGGAACACCGGCCCAATGAGCAGTTCTTC
NA,TRBV11-3,TRBD2,TRBJ2-2,CASSLGGLAGELFF,TGTGCCAGCAGCTTAGGCGGACTAGCGGGGGAGCTGTTTTTT
once,TRBV5-4,NA,TRBJ1-1,CASSWSGRITEAFF,TGTGCCAGCAGCTGGTCAGGGAGGATCACTGAAGCTTTCTTT
NA,TRBV7-3,NA,TRBJ2-1,CASSLSAGSEQFF,TGTGCCAGCAGCTTAAGTGCCGGAAGTGAGCAGTTCTTC
NA,TRBV18,NA,TRBJ1-5,CASSPLENQPQHF,TGTGCCAGCTCACCATTAGAGAATCAGCCCCAGCATTTT
NA,TRBV4-1,NA,TRBJ1-2,CASSRQKSGGYTF,TGCGCCAGCAGCAGACAGAAAAGCGGTGGCTACACCTTC
NA,TRBV10-1,NA,TRBJ1-6,CASSESRTLLNSPLHF,TGCGCCAGCAGTGAGTCAAGAACACTGCTTAATTCACCCCTCCACTTT
NA,TRBV21-1,NA,TRBJ2-3,CATALAGGDTQYF,TGTGCCACCGCCCTAGCGGGGGGAGATACGCAGTATTTT
NA,TRBV11-2,TRBD2,TRBJ2-7,CASSSTSGVYEQYF,TGTGCCAGCAGCTCTACTAGCGGGGTATACGAGCAGTACTTC
NA,TRBV4-3,NA,TRBJ2-6,CASSQDEPRSSGANVLTF,TGCGCCAGCAGCCAAGACGAGCCTCGGAGCTCTGGGGCCAACGTCCTGACTTTC
NA,TRBV10-2,NA,TRBJ2-3,CASTPQGTDTQYF,TGCGCCAGCACCCCACAAGGCACAGATACGCAGTATTTT
NA,TRBV14,NA,TRBJ2-1,CASSQGTRDLLSLGPYNEQFF,TGTGCCAGCAGCCAAGGGACTCGGGACTTGCTCTCACTGGGGCCCTACAATGAGCAGTTCTTC
once,TRBV5-4,TRBD1,TRBJ2-1,CASSFNRGASSYNEQFF,TGTGCCAGCAGCTTCAACAGGGGGGCGAGCTCCTACAATGAGCAGTTCTTC
NA,TRBV7-2,TRBD1,TRBJ1-5,CASSLRGPGQPQHF,TGTGCCAGCAGCTTAAGGGGGCCCGGTCAGCCCCAGCATTTT
NA,TRBV11-3,NA,TRBJ2-4,CASSRGLENIQYF,TGTGCCAGCAGCCGTGGACTGGAAAACATTCAGTACTTC
NA,TRBV9,NA,TRBJ2-7,CASSVDLDNYEQYF,TGTGCCAGCAGCGTAGACTTGGACAACTACGAGCAGTACTTC
NA,TRBV5-1,TRBD2,TRBJ2-1,CASSFLAGSSYNEQFF,TGCGCCAGCAGCTTTTTAGCGGGGAGCTCCTACAATGAGCAGTTCTTC
NA,TRBV15,TRBD1,TRBJ1-2,CATSTRTGANYGYTF,TGTGCCACCAGCACGCGGACAGGGGCTAACTATGGCTACACCTTC
once,TRBV5-6,TRBD2,TRBJ2-7,CASSRTSYEQYF,TGTGCCAGCAGCCGGACTAGCTACGAGCAGTACTTC
NA,TRBV28,NA,TRBJ2-5,CASSRQGTQYF,TGTGCCAGCAGCCGTCAGGGGACCCAGTACTTC
once,TRBV5-1,TRBD1,TRBJ2-1,CASSATGGSTYNEQFF,TGCGCCAGCAGCGCCACAGGGGGCTCCACCTACAATGAGCAGTTCTTC
NA,TRBV7-9,NA,TRBJ2-1,CASKKGLSDNEQFF,TGTGCCAGCAAGAAAGGGCTATCTGACAATGAGCAGTTCTTC
NA,TRBV13,TRBD1,TRBJ1-3,CASSFGTGGNTIYF,TGTGCCAGCAGCTTTGGGACAGGGGGAAACACCATATATTTT
NA,TRBV28,TRBD1,TRBJ1-6,CAINPGQTNSPLHF,TGTGCCATCAATCCGGGACAGACAAATTCACCCCTCCACTTT
NA,TRBV9,TRBD1,TRBJ2-2,CASSGSGTGRSQTGELFF,TGTGCCAGCAGCGGATCAGGGACAGGGAGGAGTCAGACCGGGGAGCTGTTTTTT